The following is a T cell receptor beta chain sequence with its context. Its antigen is unidentified. Time point defined: newly diagnosed GD, antithyroid drugs for less than 3 months. RNA from PBMCs was the source of the TCR library. The germline V gene encodes CDR1 MGHRA and CDR2 YSYEKL. CDR3 length: 17 amino acids. V trimming: 0 bases; J trimming: 0 bases; junction bases outside the gene matches: 7. With iRepertoire HTBI primers and Arm-PCR of CDR3 regions, TCR beta libraries were built. TCRdb redid the calling of the multiplex PCR reads with MiXCR, one entry per CDR3 protein. The data hold 450,000 to 700,000 distinct CDR3 sequences, with about 14% observed a single time. The source of the sample is a study of regulatory T cells in long-lasting Graves disease. Overall study results and limits: Persistent disease preferred TRBV28, TRBJ1-2 and TRBJ2-5; new disease, TRBV20-1 and TRBJ2-1.

The data also belong to a second study, concerning T cells in Graves' hyperthyroidism and ophthalmopathy.

The chain carries TRBV4-1 and TRBJ1-1; TRBD1 agrees at 7 bases. Source: peripheral blood mononuclear cells (PBMCs), taken at new diagnosis, from a patient treated with antithyroid drugs. This TCR derives from a man younger than 45 with Graves disease. Here the CDR3 reads CASSQDPGQTMNTEAFF. CDR3 in DNA: TGCGCCAGCAGCCAAGATCCGGGACAGACCATGAACACTGAAGCTTTCTTT.